The entry that follows covers one T cell receptor (beta chain) sequence. Its antigen remains unidentified. Patients were ruled out by autoimmune disease history or systemic immunosuppression. These data originate in a study of OX40 agonist ivuxolimab in advanced cancers. Using immunoSEQ multiplex PCR, the repertoire was profiled, and TCRdb retains in-frame clones only, with some absent. The profile covers approximately 15,000 clones, with about 92% appearing a single time and roughly 7.7% taken by the ten largest. The CDR3 loop spans 14 amino acids. Germline CDR1 is SGHRS and CDR2 is YFSETQ. Losses at the gene ends were 7 bases for V and 5 bases for J; bases not matched to a gene: 11. Findings and limits, study-wide: There were, on average, more expanded clones in CD8+ T cells than in CD4+. Among the lowest levels of clonal expansion were found in partial responders at 0.1-3.0 mg/kg.

Sample: CD4+ or CD8+ T cells sorted from blood, taken in a trial of the OX40 agonist ivuxolimab. V usage is TRBV5-1 and J usage is TRBJ2-5, with TRBD1 matching over 7 bases. The sequence derives from an adult with an advanced solid tumor such as melanoma, head and neck, liver or kidney cancer. CDR3 sequence reads: CASWSRGMEETQYF. The CDR3 nucleotides read TGCGCCAGCTGGAGCAGGGGGATGGAGGAGACCCAGTACTTC.